The subject of this entry is one TCR beta chain. Its antigen remains unknown. The sample belongs to a study of identical twins. Study-wide results and limits: Invariant MAIT and iNKT cells could partly confound zero-insertion analyses.

The CDR3 has 16 residues. V lost 0 bases, J lost 6 bases, and 8 bases stayed unmatched. Germline V gives CDR1 SGDLS, CDR2 YYNGEE. TCRdb passed the 5' RACE reads through MiXCR, listing each CDR3 protein once. The data show nearly 650,000 distinct CDR3 sequences, 7% to 7.5% seen once. In addition, the sample was reused for a study of yellow fever vaccine responses in identical twins.

This chain connects TRBV9 to TRBJ2-3, with TRBD2 matching 9 bases. This sequence originates from a woman aged 18-29 years in good health. Sequenced material: PBMCs. The CDR3: CASSVGLREGRDTQYF. The CDR3 DNA reads TGTGCCAGCAGCGTAGGTTTGCGGGAGGGAAGGGATACGCAGTATTTT.